Below are 27 T cell receptor beta chains sequenced from a single sample in a study of T cell repertoires in cytomegalovirus infection. TCRdb passed the reads through MiXCR, listing each CDR3 protein once. This sample has roughly 76,000 distinct CDR3 sequences, with less than 4.5% found just once. The sequencing sample was made of PBMCs. These receptors were obtained from a human donor in good health (CMV status not recorded). Some clones in this sample may be carry-over from other donors' samples.

This clonotype occurred many times. The CDR3 spells CSARDSGPTNYGYTF. The CDR3 nucleotides read TGCAGTGCTAGAGATTCGGGTCCTACTAACTATGGCTACACCTTC. The chain couples TRBV20-1 to TRBJ1-2, with D unresolved. V lost 0 bases to trimming and J lost 0 bases, with 11 bases between them. This CDR3 has 15 amino acids. Germline CDR1 reads DFQATT; CDR2 reads SNEGSKA (reference sequence).

This clonotype was recorded many times. The chain is built from TRBV5-1 and TRBJ2-5; 9 bases are a match to TRBD1. V trimming: 4 bases; J trimming: 3 bases; junction bases outside the gene matches: 7. Germline V gene lookup returns CDR1 SGHRS and CDR2 YFSETQ. CDR3 length: 15 amino acids. The CDR3 loop is CASSPVRDREETQYF. For the CDR3, the DNA is TGCGCCAGCAGCCCCGTGCGGGACAGGGAAGAGACCCAGTACTTC. The whole variable domain, remainder taken from reference TRBV5-1 and TRBJ2-5, is KAGVTQTPRYLIKTRGQQVTLSCSPISGHRSVSWYQQTPGQGLQFLFEYFSETQRNKGNFPGRFSGRQFSNSRSEMNVSTLELGDSALYLCASSPVRDREETQYFGPGTRLLVL.

This clonotype appeared many times. This sequence joins TRBV30 and TRBJ1-6, with D unresolved. The CDR3 runs to 15 residues. Trimming left V 0 bases short and J 7 bases short, with 13 bases between. CDR1 is GTSNPN, CDR2 SVGIG, per germline (reference sequence). The CDR3 coding sequence is TGTGCCTGGAGTGTAATTGGGAGGCGCAATTCACCCCTCCACTTT. This encodes CAWSVIGRRNSPLHF.

In its sample, this clonotype was seen many times. The chain links TRBV27 to TRBJ2-1; D unclear. Germline CDR1 MNHEY, CDR2 SMNVEV (reference sequence). The CDR3 loop spans 13 amino acids. V shed 6 bases and J shed 12 bases, with 18 bases lying between them. The CDR3 sequence: CASRPQNLGGQFF. The CDR3 DNA reads as TGTGCCAGCAGACCACAGAATCTCGGTGGGCAGTTCTTC.

This clonotype was observed many times. V usage is TRBV6-8 and J usage is TRBJ2-7, with D perhaps TRBD1 (5 bases). Trimming removed 6 bases from V and 4 bases from J, with 13 bases in between. The length of the CDR3 is 13 residues. Germline-derived CDR1 and CDR2 are MNHGY and SAAAGT. The CDR3 here is CASSRETEYEQYF. The CDR3 DNA sequence: TGTGCCAGCAGCCGAGAGACAGAATACGAGCAGTACTTC.

This clonotype was recorded many times. The V and J genes are TRBV7-9 and TRBJ1-6, with no clear D. Trimming removed 10 bases from V and 12 bases from J, with 22 bases in between. Germline lookup yields CDR1 SEHNR and CDR2 FQNEAQ (reference sequence). The CDR3 loop spans 14 amino acids. The CDR3: CATNVRLPERPLHF. The CDR3 nucleotides are TGTGCCACCAACGTGAGACTCCCGGAGAGACCCCTCCACTTT.

This clonotype has at least ten counts. This chain joins TRBV20-1 and TRBJ1-3, with 8 bases that match TRBD1. CDR1 DFQATT and CDR2 SNEGSKA come from the germline V gene (reference sequence). The CDR3 is made up of 14 amino acids. V lost 2 bases to trimming and J lost 10 bases; unmatched junction nucleotides: 10. CDR3 DNA: TGCAGTGCTAGAACACAGGGGGATCGAGAAACCATATATTTT. This translates into CSARTQGDRETIYF.

This clonotype was seen at least ten times. The chain has TRBV7-8 and TRBJ2-5; 7 bases are a match to TRBD1. The CDR3 runs to 16 residues. The germline V gene has CDR1 SGHVS and CDR2 FQNEAQ. V was clipped by 2 bases and J by 3 bases; unmatched bases: 9. The CDR3 sequence: CASSLRPGTDKETQYF. CDR3 bases: TGTGCCAGCAGCTTACGCCCCGGGACAGATAAAGAGACCCAGTACTTC.

This clonotype was counted at least ten times. As DNA, the CDR3 is TGCGCCAGCAGCCAAGATAGACAGCCCGAGCAGTACTTC. Its translation is CASSQDRQPEQYF. The chain joins TRBV4-1 to TRBJ2-7; TRBD1 is a possible D gene (5 bases). Per germline, CDR1 MGHRA and CDR2 YSYEKL. This CDR3 is 13 amino acids long. Trimming left V 0 bases short and J 6 bases short, with 9 bases between.

Ten or more counts support this clonotype. V usage is TRBV23-1 and J usage is TRBJ1-5; perhaps TRBD1 as D (5 bases). TRBV23-1 falls under the ORF class, with uncertain function. The CDR3 is 14 amino acids. V lost 3 bases to trimming and J lost 4 bases, with 10 bases between them. In nucleotides, the CDR3 is TGCGCCAGCAGTCATCAGGGACGGAATCAGCCCCAGCATTTT. This gives the protein CASSHQGRNQPQHF.

This clonotype has at least ten counts. This chain connects TRBV6-1 to TRBJ1-1; no definite D call. The ends were cut back, 6 bases at V and 7 bases at J, with 12 bases in the middle. Germline CDR1 MNHNS, CDR2 SASEGT. The CDR3 sequence is 12 residues long. The CDR3 sequence is CASSLISNEAFF. In DNA, the CDR3 is TGTGCCAGCAGCCTGATCTCGAATGAAGCTTTCTTT.

The gene calls are TRBV4-2 and TRBJ1-3, with D possibly matching TRBD1 (5 bases). Germline values: CDR1 LGHNA, CDR2 YNFKEQ. Between the trimmed V and J ends, which lost 4 bases and 2 bases, there was a span of 18 bases. The CDR3 runs to 17 residues. CDR3 sequence: CASSPPTSWDPGNTIYF. As DNA, the CDR3 is TGTGCCAGCAGCCCGCCTACTAGTTGGGACCCTGGAAACACCATATATTTT.

The chain recombines TRBV11-2 with TRBJ1-1; the match to TRBD1 covers 10 bases. V shed 6 bases, J shed 4 bases, and the junction held 5 bases outside the gene matches. CDR3 length: 14 amino acids. From germline, CDR1 is SGHAT and CDR2 FQNNGV. DNA for the CDR3: TGTGCCAGCAGTCCGGGACAGGGGTTCACTGAAGCTTTCTTT. Translated, it gives CASSPGQGFTEAFF.

This clonotype was recorded many times. The CDR3 DNA is TGTGCCAGCAGCTACTCTCTATTGGACAGCTTCATAGAAAAACTGTTTTTT. This sequence encodes CASSYSLLDSFIEKLFF. The rearrangement joins TRBV12-3 or TRBV12-4 to TRBJ1-4; possible D gene TRBD1, 6 bases. The germline V and J ends were trimmed by 6 bases and 8 bases, with 25 bases remaining between them. CDR3 length: 17 residues.

This clonotype showed up many times. The rearrangement uses TRBV20-1 and TRBJ2-1; no clear D. Germline loops: CDR1 DFQATT, CDR2 SNEGSKA (reference sequence). The CDR3 length is 15 residues. V lost 5 bases, J lost 8 bases, and 22 bases lay in between. This CDR3 reads CSAYLSALQGHEQFF. In DNA, the CDR3 is TGCAGTGCTTACCTTTCAGCCCTACAAGGCCATGAGCAGTTCTTC.

The sample holds many counts of this clonotype. The V and J genes are TRBV4-3 and TRBJ2-5, with TRBD2 identical over 9 bases. The germline V gene has CDR1 LGHNA and CDR2 YSLEER. CDR3 length: 16 amino acids. The trim removed 0 bases at V and 4 bases at J, leaving 6 bases unmatched. The CDR3 is CASSQEGGGARETQYF. The CDR3 DNA sequence: TGCGCCAGCAGCCAAGAGGGCGGGGGGGCCCGAGAGACCCAGTACTTC.

This clonotype was seen at least ten times. At one boundary the junction diverges from the germline segment, which might be a read error. The rearrangement joins TRBV14 to TRBJ1-2; maybe TRBD1 (5 bases). The CDR3 has 15 residues. Per germline, CDR1 SGHDN and CDR2 FVKESK. This chain's CDR3 is CASSQDFRRARAPDF. The CDR3 region has the DNA TGTGCCAGCAGCCAAGATTTTCGGCGGGCCAGGGCCCCAGACTTC. Complete variable domain (other parts from reference TRBV14 and TRBJ1-2): EAGVTQFPSHSVIEKGQTVTLRCDPISGHDNLYWYRRVMGKEIKFLLHFVKESKQDESGMPNNRFLAERTGGTYSTLKVQPAELEDSGVYFCASSQDFRRARAPDFGSGTRLTVV.

Details on this clonotype: A much larger clonotype is one base distant, so this may be a read error. This chain uses TRBV3-1 with TRBJ2-2; no clear D. The CDR3 spans 13 residues. Germline V gene sequence: CDR1 LGHDT, CDR2 YNNKEL (reference sequence). V lost 5 bases and J lost 6, with 10 bases in between. This CDR3 reads CASSYTRAGELFF. Here the CDR3 DNA reads TGTGCCAGCAGCTACACAAGGGCCGGGGAGCTGTTTTTT. The variable domain in full, with the rest retrieved from reference TRBV3-1 and TRBJ2-2, is DTAVSQTPKYLVTQMGNDKSIKCEQNLGHDTMYWYKQDSKKFLKIMFSYNNKELIINETVPNRFSPKSPDKAHLNLHINSLELGDSAVYFCASSYTRAGELFFGEGSRLTVL.

This clonotype was recorded at least ten times. The CDR3 DNA reads as TGTGCCAGCAGCGCCCGGACTAACTCTGGAAACACCATATATTTT. Translating gives CASSARTNSGNTIYF. The chain joins TRBV9 to TRBJ1-3; D unclear. The germline V gene encodes CDR1 SGDLS and CDR2 YYNGEE. This CDR3 has 15 residues. The germline V and J ends were trimmed by 3 bases and 0 bases, with 10 bases remaining between them.

This clonotype was counted ten times or more. This sequence joins TRBV27 and TRBJ1-2; TRBD1 is a possible D gene (5 bases). Per germline, CDR1 MNHEY and CDR2 SMNVEV (reference sequence). The V gene lost 5 bases and the J gene lost 8 bases, with 15 bases spanning the gap. The CDR3 is 13 amino acids. This CDR3 reads CASSSSPGRGYTF. The CDR3 nucleotides are TGTGCCAGCAGTAGCTCGCCAGGGCGCGGCTACACCTTC.

This clonotype has a handful of counts. The chain joins TRBV7-6 to TRBJ1-5; D gene uncertain. This CDR3 has 15 amino acids. Trimming removed 1 base from V and 4 bases from J, with 11 bases in between. Germline assignment: CDR1 SGHVS and CDR2 FNYEAQ. The CDR3 loop reads CASSLDVGENQPQHF. The CDR3 nucleotides read TGTGCCAGCAGCTTAGACGTTGGGGAAAATCAGCCCCAGCATTTT.

This clonotype was seen at least ten times. The chain recombines TRBV29-1 with TRBJ1-5; 11 bases map to TRBD1. The germline V gene has CDR1 SQVTM and CDR2 ANQGSEA. The CDR3 extends over 13 amino acids. Trimming took 4 bases from V and 11 from J; bases not matched to a gene: 7. The CDR3 region is CSVAGTGGIAQHF. The CDR3 bases are TGCAGCGTTGCCGGGACAGGGGGAATAGCCCAGCATTTT.

This clonotype was picked up many times. The chain joins TRBV7-6 to TRBJ2-3; no definite D call. The germline V and J ends were trimmed by 5 bases and 2 bases, with 14 bases remaining between them. Looked up from germline, CDR1 is SGHVS and CDR2 is FNYEAQ. This CDR3 has 15 residues. CDR3 nucleotide sequence: TGTGCCAGCAGCCGAGAGATCATAAACACAGATACGCAGTATTTT. This codes for CASSREIINTDTQYF.

This clonotype came up many times. CDR3 in DNA: TGTGCCAGCAGTTTAGTAGGGTTTGGCTACACCTTC. It encodes CASSLVGFGYTF. The chain joins TRBV12-3 or TRBV12-4 to TRBJ1-2; D is uncertain. Trimming took 1 base from V and 7 from J, leaving 7 bases between them. The CDR3 is 12 amino acids.

This clonotype has a count of ten or more. V is TRBV5-4 and J is TRBJ2-2; 7 positions agree with TRBD1. Germline CDR1 reads SGHNT; CDR2 reads YYREEE (reference sequence). V lost 5 bases to trimming and J lost 1 base; unmatched junction nucleotides: 8. The CDR3 loop spans 16 amino acids. Here the CDR3 reads CASSLGTALNTGELFF. The CDR3 region has the DNA TGTGCCAGCAGTTTAGGGACAGCATTGAACACCGGGGAGCTGTTTTTT.

This clonotype was seen ten or more times. The rearrangement joins TRBV6-2 or TRBV6-3 to TRBJ1-5; 9 bases match TRBD1. CDR1 and CDR2 (germline): MNHEY, SVGEGT. This CDR3 comprises 16 residues. J gave up 4 bases and V 6 bases, and 10 bases lay outside the gene matches. DNA of the CDR3: TGTGCCAGCAGCCCCGATTACGGGACAGGGAATCAGCCCCAGCATTTT. Its protein is CASSPDYGTGNQPQHF.

In this sample, this clonotype turned up many times. The chain couples TRBV6-5 to TRBJ2-1; D gene unclear. CDR1 is MNHEY and CDR2 is SVGAGI in the germline V gene. V lost 2 bases to trimming and J lost 6 bases, with 11 bases between them. CDR3 length equals 14 residues. This chain's CDR3 is CASSYTPSSNEQFF. The DNA of the CDR3 is TGTGCCAGCAGTTACACCCCTAGTTCCAATGAGCAGTTCTTC.